This T cell receptor (beta chain) was recorded in a study of T cell responses to AZD1222 COVID-19 vaccine. Whole-study results and caveats: Repertoire sampling occurred only after the peak T cell response. Among vaccine-associated CD4 TCRs, coverage spanned spike, with dominance at 160-218 and 743-854. Within unmutated variant regions lay the reported targets of nearly half of spike-specific TCRs. A mostly white British donor set with more females was recruited, and clonal diversity was possibly underestimated.

V shed 4 bases and J shed 9 bases, with 17 bases lying between them. Germline V gene data show CDR1 as SGHRS and CDR2 as YFSETQ. The CDR3 has 14 amino acids. Using immunoSEQ multiplex PCR, the repertoire was profiled, and TCRdb retains in-frame clones only, with some absent. The sample consists of 55,000 to 80,000 clones, around 84% of them appearing once. As for this clone: The antigen is undetermined.

The rearrangement links TRBV5-1 to TRBJ1-5, with D uncertain. The source material was peripheral blood, sampled on day 0 of AZD1222 vaccination. This clonotype was sampled from an adult in good health. CDR3 in DNA: TGCGCCAGCAGCAACGGGATGGATCATACGCCCCAGCATTTT. It encodes CASSNGMDHTPQHF.